This TCR beta chain was sequenced for a study of CD8 T cells in ankylosing spondylitis listed by TCRdb under 2017. Broadly, across the study: The study set out to find disease-linked TCR variants by profiling T cell receptor beta repertoires in ankylosing spondylitis patients and healthy donors. The whole study cohort included about a hundred healthy donors and under 30 ankylosing spondylitis patients. Peripheral blood was sampled, and synovial fluid was also collected from ankylosing spondylitis patients.

General conclusions and limits of the study: Blood from ankylosing spondylitis patients appeared to be characterized by a TCR beta motif made up of fewer than ten highly homologous amino acid variants. The disease-linked clones were reported as significantly enriched in matched synovial fluid samples from ankylosing spondylitis patients. A CD8+ phenotype was shown by the disease-linked clones, which were found at relatively low frequencies in peripheral blood. Some TCR beta motif variants had previously been reported in synovial fluid and blood of reactive arthritis patients, which suggested common disease-initiation mechanisms.

Sequencing instrument: Illumina HiSeq 2500. TCR beta libraries were prepared by quantitative 5'-RACE with molecular barcodes. Processing in the source paper ran as follows. A new computational method, built on a probabilistic model of VDJ rearrangement, was used to identify disease-linked TCR variants. TCRdb passed the public sequencing reads through fastp at Q25 and MiXCR, retaining productive beta sequences. Each entry is one CDR3 protein sequence, shown with its most common DNA and genes. TCRdb, not the original authors, processed these V and J calls. The sample table shows about 90,000 distinct CDR3 sequences, and around 30% are seen once. Together, the top ten hold roughly 60% of the sample. As regards this clonotype: Its binding antigen is unknown. Base qualities are not at hand, and no much larger clone is one base apart.

Per the germline V gene, MGHRA is the CDR1 and YSYEKL is the CDR2. The cysteine opens and the phenylalanine closes a CDR3 of 16 amino acids. The entry retains the CDR3 DNA only, 48 bases that are in frame from base 1. V trim: 4 bases; J trim: 4 bases; unmatched bases: 8. The chain couples TRBV4-1 to TRBJ2-1; 9 bases in the middle match TRBD1. Input material: blood, either unsorted or a sorted T cell fraction (not recorded which). The TCR sequence derives from a male donor with ankylosing spondylitis or in good health (not recorded which). The encoded CDR3 is CASSRSQGARYNEQFF. At the DNA level, the sequence is TGCGCCAGCAGCCGGTCACAGGGGGCGCGGTACAATGAGCAGTTCTTC.